A selection of T cell receptor beta chains follows, all from one sample in a study of T cells expressing NK-cell markers. One entry per CDR3 protein, without DNA, is what TCRdb gives after re-calling the 5' RACE reads. Here the sample table reports some 150,000 distinct CDR3 sequences. The sample was blood T cells: a sorted CD56 or NKG2C T cell subset, CD4+ or CD8+ T cells, or bulk PBMC T cells (not recorded which). The origin of the receptors is a man between 18 and 29 years old in good health. Each CDR3 is given with its conserved first and last residue.

J: TRBJ1-1; V: TRBV19; CDR3: CASSMQSPGEAFF
J: TRBJ2-1; V: TRBV28; CDR3: CATDPGVYNEQFF
J: TRBJ2-7; V: TRBV12-3/TRBV12-4; CDR3: CASSFAPQGLSYEQYF
J: TRBJ2-2; V: TRBV12-3/TRBV12-4; CDR3: CAAAGAGNTGELFF
J: TRBJ2-3; V: TRBV24-1; CDR3: CASGQNTDTQYF
J: TRBJ2-1; V: TRBV4-2; CDR3: CASSQGHSGGFYNEQFF
J: TRBJ2-1; V: TRBV19; CDR3: CASSNSLAGNEQFF
J: TRBJ2-1; V: TRBV11-3; CDR3: CASSLRWELSVEQFF
J: TRBJ1-5; V: TRBV19; CDR3: CAAKTSQRSNQPQHF
J: TRBJ2-7; V: TRBV5-1; CDR3: CASSLGTSGIYSYEQYF
J: TRBJ2-1; V: TRBV11-2; CDR3: CASSKQHLANTGYNEQFF
J: TRBJ1-1; V: TRBV29-1; CDR3: CSVESVTEAFF
J: TRBJ2-7; V: TRBV27; CDR3: CASSLTSYDYEQYF